This T cell receptor (beta chain) derives from a study of molecular identifiers for immune sequencing clone quantification. TCRdb processed the PCR reads anew with MiXCR; each CDR3 protein has one entry. The sample gives roughly 300,000 distinct CDR3 sequences, roughly a quarter of which show up once; around 0.76% is in the top ten. This CDR3 contains 12 residues. Unmatched junction bases numbered 0, after V lost 3 bases and J lost 3 bases. Germline CDR1 and CDR2: SQVTM and ANQGSEA. This clonotype was found many times. The sequencing sample was made of naive CD8+ T cells from blood, with Jurkat cell RNA spiked in. This sample's subset: FACS-sorted CD8+CD4-CCR7+CD45RA+ naive T cells. The J gene is TRBJ2-5, the V gene TRBV29-1, with TRBD1 identical over 8 bases. The sequence was obtained from a human donor in good health. Some libraries in this study had Jurkat cell RNA spiked in. The CDR3 DNA sequence: TGCAGCGTTGAGACAGGGGAAGAGACCCAGTACTTC. Protein product: CSVETGEETQYF. Based on the CDR3 plus reference TRBV29-1 and TRBJ2-5, the full variable domain is SAVISQKPSRDICQRGTSLTIQCQVDSQVTMMFWYRQQPGQSLTLIATANQGSEATYESGFVIDKFPISRPNLTFSTLTVSNMSPEDSSIYLCSVETGEETQYFGPGTRLLVL.